This T cell receptor beta chain was recovered during a study of blood T cell repertoires in COVID-19. Participants, about 18 to 90 years old, spanned fewer than 30 US areas. A COVID-19 case was met by exposed participants within 2 weeks before study entry. Germline values: CDR1 SGDLS, CDR2 YYNGEE. The CDR3 is made up of 15 amino acids. Trimming took off 0 bases at V and 8 bases at J, with 15 bases between the two ends. In the study's own analysis: From reference gene primer amplification, estimates of nucleated cell counts were derived. Profiled with immunoSEQ multiplex PCR; TCRdb holds only in-frame clones, not every one. V and J calls and clone size are copied from that table; D and trimming were computed from the DNA. The profile shows 150,000 or so clones, roughly 87% of them singletons.

The chain is built from TRBV9 and TRBJ2-1; no clear D. The material sequenced was PBMCs or T cells enriched from blood (not recorded which). This receptor was taken from a woman aged 40 to 50 who had been exposed to COVID-19. In DNA form, the CDR3 reads TGTGCCAGCAGCGTAGCCCCTAGTGGTTTGGATGAGCAGTTCTTC. Amino acids: CASSVAPSGLDEQFF.